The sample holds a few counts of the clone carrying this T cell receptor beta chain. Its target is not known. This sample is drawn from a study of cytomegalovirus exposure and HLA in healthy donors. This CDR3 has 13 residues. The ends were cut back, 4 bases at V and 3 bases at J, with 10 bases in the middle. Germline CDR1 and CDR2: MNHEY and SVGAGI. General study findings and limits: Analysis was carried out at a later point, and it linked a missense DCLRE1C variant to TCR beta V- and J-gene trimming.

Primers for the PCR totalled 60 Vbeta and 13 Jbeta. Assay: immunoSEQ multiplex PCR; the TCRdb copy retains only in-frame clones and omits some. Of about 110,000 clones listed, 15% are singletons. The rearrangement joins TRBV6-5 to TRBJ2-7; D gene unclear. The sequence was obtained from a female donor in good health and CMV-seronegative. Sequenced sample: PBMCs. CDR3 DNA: TGTGCCAGCAGTTCCTTAATCCTCTACGAGCAGTACTTC. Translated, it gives CASSSLILYEQYF.